The source of this T cell receptor beta chain is a study of naive and memory T cell subsets. Broader study findings: Naive repertoires, especially CD8, held a few larger clonotypes, possibly memory cells re-expressing CD45RA.

A few counts support this clonotype. Its antigen is not known. Two oligonucleotides, mixed equimolar, formed the beta constant-region primer covering TRBC1 and TRBC2. The ligated cDNA underwent four PCR rounds using SP2 and nested alpha and beta constant-region primers. A single record per CDR3 protein comes from TCRdb applying MiXCR to the UMI-ligation and nested PCR reads. The data hold some 82,000 distinct CDR3 sequences, with around 11% observed a single time. The V gene's germline CDR1 is DFQATT and CDR2 SNEGSKA (reference sequence). The CDR3 is 16 residues long. The V gene lost 5 bases and the J gene lost 0 bases, with 16 bases spanning the gap.

This rearrangement joins TRBV20-1 to TRBJ1-4; D unclear. Sequenced sample: naive CD4+ T cells from blood. The clonotype comes from a human donor in good health. The CDR3 nucleotides read TGCAGTGCTCGACCCTCTTCCCTTCCAACTAATGAAAAACTGTTTTTT. Its translation: CSARPSSLPTNEKLFF.